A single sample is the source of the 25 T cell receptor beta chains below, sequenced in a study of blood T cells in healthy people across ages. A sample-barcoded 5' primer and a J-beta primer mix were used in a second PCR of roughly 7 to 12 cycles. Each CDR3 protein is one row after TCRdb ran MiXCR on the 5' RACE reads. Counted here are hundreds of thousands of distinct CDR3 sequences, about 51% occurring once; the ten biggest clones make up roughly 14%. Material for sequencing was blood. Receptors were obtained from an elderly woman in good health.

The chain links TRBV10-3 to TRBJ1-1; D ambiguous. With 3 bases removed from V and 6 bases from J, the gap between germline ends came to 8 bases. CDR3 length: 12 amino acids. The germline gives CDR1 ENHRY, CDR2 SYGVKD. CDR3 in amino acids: CAISESGPEAFF. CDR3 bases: TGTGCCATCAGTGAATCGGGTCCTGAAGCTTTCTTT.

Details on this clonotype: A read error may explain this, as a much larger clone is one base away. The CDR3 protein is CSAILPKTVGEQYF. In DNA form, the CDR3 reads TGCAGTGCTATCCTCCCGAAGACAGTTGGCGAGCAGTACTTC. V gene TRBV20-1 combines with J gene TRBJ2-7; D perhaps matches TRBD1 (5 bases). With 4 bases removed from V and 6 bases from J, the gap between germline ends came to 19 bases. The CDR3 contains 14 residues. CDR1 is DFQATT, CDR2 SNEGSKA, per germline (reference sequence).

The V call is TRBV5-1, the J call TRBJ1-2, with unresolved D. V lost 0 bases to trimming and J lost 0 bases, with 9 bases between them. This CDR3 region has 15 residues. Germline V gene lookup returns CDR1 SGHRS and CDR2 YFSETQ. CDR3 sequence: CASSLGTESNYGYTF. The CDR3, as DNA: TGCGCCAGCAGCTTGGGGACGGAGTCTAACTATGGCTACACCTTC.

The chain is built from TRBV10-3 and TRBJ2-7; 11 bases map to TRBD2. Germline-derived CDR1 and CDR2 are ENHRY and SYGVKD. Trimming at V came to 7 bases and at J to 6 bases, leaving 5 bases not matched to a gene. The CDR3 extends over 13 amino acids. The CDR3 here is CAIKGSGRAEQYF. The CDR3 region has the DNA TGTGCCATCAAGGGTAGCGGGAGGGCCGAGCAGTACTTC.

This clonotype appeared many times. The CDR3 region is CASSRTKPTDTQYF. The CDR3 DNA is TGCGCCAGCAGCCGGACAAAGCCCACAGATACGCAGTATTTT. This chain connects TRBV5-1 to TRBJ2-3; tentative D call: TRBD1 (5 bases). Trimming left V 4 bases short and J 2 bases short, with 11 bases between. There are 14 residues in the CDR3. Germline values: CDR1 SGHRS, CDR2 YFSETQ.

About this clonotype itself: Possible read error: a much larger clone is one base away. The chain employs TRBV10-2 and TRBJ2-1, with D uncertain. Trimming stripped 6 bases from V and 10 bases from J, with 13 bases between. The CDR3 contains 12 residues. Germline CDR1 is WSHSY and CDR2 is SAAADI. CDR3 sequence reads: CASSEIQSEQFF. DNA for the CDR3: TGCGCCAGCAGCGAAATACAGTCCGAGCAGTTCTTC.

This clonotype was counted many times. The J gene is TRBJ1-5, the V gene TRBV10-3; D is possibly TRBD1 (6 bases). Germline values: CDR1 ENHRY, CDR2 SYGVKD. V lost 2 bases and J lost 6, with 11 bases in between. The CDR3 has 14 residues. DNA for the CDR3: TGTGCCATCAGTGAGCGGACAGACGGTCAGCCCCAGCATTTT. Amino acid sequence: CAISERTDGQPQHF.

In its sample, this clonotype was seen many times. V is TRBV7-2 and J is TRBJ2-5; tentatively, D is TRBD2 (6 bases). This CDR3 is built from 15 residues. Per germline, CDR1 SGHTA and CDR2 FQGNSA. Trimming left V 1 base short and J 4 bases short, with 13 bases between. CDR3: CASSLGGTGRETQYF. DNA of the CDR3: TGTGCCAGCAGCTTAGGAGGGACTGGGAGAGAGACCCAGTACTTC.

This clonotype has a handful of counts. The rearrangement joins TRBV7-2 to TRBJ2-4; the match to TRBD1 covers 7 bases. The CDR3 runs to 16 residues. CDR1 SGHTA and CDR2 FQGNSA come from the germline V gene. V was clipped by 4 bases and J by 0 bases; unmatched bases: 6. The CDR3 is CASSSDRRLAKNIQYF. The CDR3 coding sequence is TGTGCCAGCAGCTCGGACAGGAGGCTAGCCAAAAACATTCAGTACTTC.

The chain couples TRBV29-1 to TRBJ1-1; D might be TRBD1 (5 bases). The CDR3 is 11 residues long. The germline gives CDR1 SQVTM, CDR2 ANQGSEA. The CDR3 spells CRAQGNTEAFF. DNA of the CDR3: TGCAGAGCGCAGGGGAACACTGAAGCTTTCTTT. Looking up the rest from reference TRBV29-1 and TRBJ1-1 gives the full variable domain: SAVISQKPSRDICQRGTSLTIQCQVDSQVTMMFWYRQQPGQSLTLIATANQGSEATYESGFVIDKFPISRPNLTFSTLTVSNMSPEDSSIYLCRAQGNTEAFFGQGTRLTVV.

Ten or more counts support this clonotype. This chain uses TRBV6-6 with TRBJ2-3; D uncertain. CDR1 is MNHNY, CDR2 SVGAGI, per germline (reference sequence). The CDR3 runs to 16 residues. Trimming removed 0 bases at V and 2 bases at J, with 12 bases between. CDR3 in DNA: TGTGCCAGCAGTTACTCGAGCCGTCCAGCCACAGATACGCAGTATTTT. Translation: CASSYSSRPATDTQYF.

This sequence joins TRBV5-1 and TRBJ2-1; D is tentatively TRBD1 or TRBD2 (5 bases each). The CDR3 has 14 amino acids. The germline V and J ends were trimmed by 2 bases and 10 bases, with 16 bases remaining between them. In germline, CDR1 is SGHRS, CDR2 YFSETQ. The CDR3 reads CASSLTGPLREQFF. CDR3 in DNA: TGCGCCAGCAGCTTAACGGGACCCCTCAGGGAGCAGTTCTTC.

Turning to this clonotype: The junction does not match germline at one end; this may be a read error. The CDR3 DNA sequence: TGTGCCAGCAGTGTAGCGCTGGGGGATGAGCAGTTCTTC. Translated: CASSVALGDEQFF. The V and J genes are TRBV12-3 or TRBV12-4 and TRBJ2-1; D may correspond to TRBD1 or TRBD2 (5 bases each). The CDR3 covers 13 residues.

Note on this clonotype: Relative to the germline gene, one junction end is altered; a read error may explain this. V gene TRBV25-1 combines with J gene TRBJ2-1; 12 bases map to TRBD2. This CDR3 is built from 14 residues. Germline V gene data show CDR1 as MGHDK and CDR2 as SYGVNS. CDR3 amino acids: CTSSPSGRANEQFF. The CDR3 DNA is TGTACCAGCAGCCCTAGCGGGAGGGCCAATGAGCAGTTCTTC.

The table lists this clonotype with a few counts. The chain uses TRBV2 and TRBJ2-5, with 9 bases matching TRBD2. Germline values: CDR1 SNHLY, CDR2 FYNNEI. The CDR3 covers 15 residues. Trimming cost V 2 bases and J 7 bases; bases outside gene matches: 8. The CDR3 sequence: CASSESSGGSGTQYF. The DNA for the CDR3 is TGTGCCAGCAGTGAATCCAGCGGGGGGTCCGGGACCCAGTACTTC.

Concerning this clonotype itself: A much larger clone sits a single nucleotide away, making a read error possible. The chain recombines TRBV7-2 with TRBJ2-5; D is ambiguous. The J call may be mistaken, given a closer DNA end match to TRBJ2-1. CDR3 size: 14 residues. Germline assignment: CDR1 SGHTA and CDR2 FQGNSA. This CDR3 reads CASSFMSAQETQFF. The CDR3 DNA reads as TGTGCCAGCAGCTTTATGAGTGCCCAAGAGACCCAGTTCTTC.

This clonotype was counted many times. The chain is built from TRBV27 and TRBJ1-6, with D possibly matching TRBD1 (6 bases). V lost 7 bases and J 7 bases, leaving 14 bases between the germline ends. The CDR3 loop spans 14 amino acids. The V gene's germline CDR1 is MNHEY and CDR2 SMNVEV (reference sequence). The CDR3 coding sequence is TGTGCCAGCACCCCTCGGCAGGGGAATTCACCCCTCCACTTT. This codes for CASTPRQGNSPLHF.

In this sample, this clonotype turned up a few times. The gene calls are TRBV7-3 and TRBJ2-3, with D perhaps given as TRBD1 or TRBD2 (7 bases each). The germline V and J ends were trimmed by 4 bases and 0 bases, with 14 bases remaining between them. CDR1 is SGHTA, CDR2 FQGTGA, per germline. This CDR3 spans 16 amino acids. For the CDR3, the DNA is TGTGCCAGCAGCTCAGGGGGGGGCCGTAGCACAGATACGCAGTATTTT. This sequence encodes CASSSGGGRSTDTQYF.

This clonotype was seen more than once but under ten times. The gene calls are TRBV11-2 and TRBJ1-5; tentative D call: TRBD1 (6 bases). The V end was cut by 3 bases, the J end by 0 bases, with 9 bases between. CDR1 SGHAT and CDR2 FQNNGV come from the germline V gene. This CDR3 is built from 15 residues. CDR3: CASSLDRYSNQPQHF. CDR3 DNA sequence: TGTGCCAGCAGCTTGGACAGATATAGCAATCAGCCCCAGCATTTT.

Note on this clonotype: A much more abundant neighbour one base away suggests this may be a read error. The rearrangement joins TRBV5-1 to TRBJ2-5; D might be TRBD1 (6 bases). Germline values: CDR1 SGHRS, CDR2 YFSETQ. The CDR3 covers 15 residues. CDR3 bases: TGCGCCAGCAGCTTGAAGGGACACCCTCAAGAGGCCCAGTACTTC. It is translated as CASSLKGHPQEAQYF.

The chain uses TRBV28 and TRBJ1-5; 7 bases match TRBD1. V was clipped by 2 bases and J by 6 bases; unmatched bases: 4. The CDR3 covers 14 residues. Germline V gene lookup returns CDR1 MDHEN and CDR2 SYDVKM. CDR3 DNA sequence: TGTGCCAGCAGTTTAGGACAGGCGATTCAGCCCCAGCATTTT. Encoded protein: CASSLGQAIQPQHF.

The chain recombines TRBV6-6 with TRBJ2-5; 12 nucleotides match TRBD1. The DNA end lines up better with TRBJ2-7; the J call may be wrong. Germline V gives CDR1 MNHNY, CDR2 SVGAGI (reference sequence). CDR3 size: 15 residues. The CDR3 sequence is CASSSGTGGKYEQYF. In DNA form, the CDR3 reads TGTGCCAGCAGTTCCGGGACAGGGGGCAAGTACGAGCAGTACTTC.

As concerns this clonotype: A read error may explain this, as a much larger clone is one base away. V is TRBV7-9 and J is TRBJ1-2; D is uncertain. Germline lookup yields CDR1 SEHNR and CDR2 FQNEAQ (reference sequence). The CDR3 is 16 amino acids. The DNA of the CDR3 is TGTACCAGCAGTTTCGCCCAAGGCAGCCGGGGCTATGGCTACACCTTC. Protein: CTSSFAQGSRGYGYTF.

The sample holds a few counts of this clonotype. The CDR3 DNA reads TGCGCCAGCAGCTATAGCCTTAACCCGAACACTGAAGCTTTCTTT. It yields the protein CASSYSLNPNTEAFF. The chain is built from TRBV5-1 and TRBJ1-1; D unclear. There are 15 residues in the CDR3. Germline V CDR1 and CDR2: SGHRS, YFSETQ. V was shortened by 3 bases and J by 1 base, with 13 bases between the two germline ends.

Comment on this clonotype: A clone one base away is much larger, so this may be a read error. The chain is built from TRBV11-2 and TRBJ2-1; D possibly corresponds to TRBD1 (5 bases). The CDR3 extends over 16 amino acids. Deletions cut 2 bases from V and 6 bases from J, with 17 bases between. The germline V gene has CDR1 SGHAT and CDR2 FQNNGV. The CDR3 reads CASSLSGAEWCNEQFF. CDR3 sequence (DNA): TGTGCCAGCAGCTTAAGTGGGGCGGAGTGGTGCAATGAGCAGTTCTTC.